A selection of T cell receptor beta chains follows, all from one sample in a study of post-analysis software for immune sequencing data. TCRdb ran MiXCR on the PCR reads and lists one entry per CDR3 protein. The sample holds approximately 630,000 distinct CDR3 sequences, more than 50% seen once. Sequencing used blood. These receptors were collected from a girl aged 2 to 9 with multiple sclerosis. Both conserved end residues are trimmed from each CDR3. Size tells how often a clone was seen (once, few, many) or the class of an expanded clone, and some rows leave it out.

V gene,clone size,J gene,CDR3 protein
TRBV5-5,.,TRBJ1-2,ASSLGQGESGYT
TRBV18,.,TRBJ2-1,ASSPDLAGGYYNEQF
TRBV15,.,TRBJ2-1,ATSPRGGGNFNEQF
TRBV3-1,.,TRBJ1-5,ASSQQGSHQPQH
TRBV24-1,few,TRBJ2-1,ATSDLKEEQF
TRBV9,.,TRBJ2-7,ASSVYGTQSYEQY
TRBV27,.,TRBJ1-2,ASSPSRGNDGFYGYT
TRBV6-1,.,TRBJ2-5,ASSGSTGKETQY
TRBV20-1,.,TRBJ2-1,SARDTVITPNEQF
TRBV29-1,.,TRBJ2-1,SVPQRNYNEQF
TRBV15,.,TRBJ2-1,ATSSIGTSLYDEQF
TRBV3-1,.,TRBJ2-1,ASSYSGGAQNEQF
TRBV12-3/TRBV12-4,.,TRBJ1-2,ASRAGGGYGYT
TRBV12-3/TRBV12-4,few,TRBJ2-5,ASSFDGETQY
TRBV7-9,few,TRBJ2-1,ASSFYASGSYEQF
TRBV12-3/TRBV12-4,.,TRBJ2-5,ASGGSGATQY
TRBV6-1,.,TRBJ1-2,ASSAPQQNYGYT
TRBV4-1,.,TRBJ1-5,ASSRTQPQH
TRBV7-9,.,TRBJ2-3,ASSSPRSTDTQY
TRBV6-2/TRBV6-3,few,.,ASSWDRHVEQY
TRBV5-1,few,TRBJ1-2,ASSYKEAGINYGYT
TRBV6-2/TRBV6-3,once,TRBJ1-1,ASSFGTGSAF
TRBV6-2/TRBV6-3,.,TRBJ2-2,ASSDRTPAHTGELF
TRBV27,.,TRBJ2-1,ASSHLTMPGKYNEQF
TRBV3-1,.,TRBJ2-3,ASSPTSGTRPSTDTQY
TRBV18,once,TRBJ2-3,ASSPAAGGSTDTQY
TRBV12-3/TRBV12-4,.,.,ASSLNPSGNIQY
TRBV29-1,few,TRBJ2-5,SVVLGFLQETQY